This T cell receptor (beta chain) was captured in a study of spatial heterogeneity in lung cancer (dated by TCRdb to the late 2010s). Study-level background: Beta-chain transcripts were consistently detected in greater numbers than alpha-chain transcripts, which likely reflects a higher abundance of beta-chain transcripts. In the raw uncorrected reads, each unique combination of TCR and UMI appeared on average more than ten times. The study quantitatively compared TCR alpha and beta repertoires across multiple tumor regions, matched nontumor lung and blood in non-small cell lung cancer. The study linked features of the TCR repertoire to counts of nonsynonymous mutations, which were determined by whole-exome sequencing of tumor tissue. At surgery, both alpha and beta chains were TCR-sequenced in 200 to 250 tumor regions, 64 matched nontumor lung samples and a few dozen PBMC samples. Overall results and qualifications from the work: Confirming at a functional level the hypothesis that regional TCRs recognize regional mutations was considered to require additional single-cell paired TCR alpha and beta sequencing.

Library preparation was by 5' RACE. Reads for this sample came from a NextSeq 500. To allow correction of PCR and sequencing errors, the TCR library protocol tagged every TCR cDNA molecule with a unique molecular identifier. On the authors' methods: Decombinator tools were used for TCR identification, UMI-based error correction and CDR3 extraction. TCRs above a frequency of 2 per 1,000, corresponding to the top 1% of the tumor frequency distribution, were defined as expanded. Renyi diversity was calculated using the R vegan package after each repertoire was subsampled 100 times to 5,000 TCRs. CDR3 similarity networks were constructed using string-kernel similarity of amino acid triplets, with links drawn between CDR3s whose pairwise similarity was above 0.82. In-frame beta chains were kept once TCRdb had trimmed the public reads at Q25 with fastp and called clones with MiXCR. One record per CDR3 amino acid sequence lists the most common genes and DNA. V and J calls and clone size were set by TCRdb, not the authors. The table for this sample lists 4,000 to 5,500 distinct CDR3 sequences; about 16% of them were counted only once. Roughly 20% of the sample is taken by the ten largest.

The intended sense of this specimen's time point label: sample taken at primary tumor resection. For TCR sequencing, whole RNA was extracted from tumor and nontumor lung tissue, or from cryopreserved PBMC samples, and no cell sorting was done. Samples were obtained from around 72 patients with early-stage, untreated non-small cell lung cancer from the lung TRACERx cohort. Only patients for whom sufficient RNA was available from at least two tumor regions were selected for TCR sequencing. Before selection, tumor and adjacent nontumor lung specimens were reviewed by a lung pathologist. The CDR3 sequence holds 14 residues, the cysteine and phenylalanine included. The retained sequence is limited to the CDR3, 42 bases, with the frame set at the first base. CDR1 and CDR2, looked up from the germline V gene (reference sequence), are DFQATT and SNEGSKA. Germline trimming amounts to 5 bases on V and 7 bases on J, with 10 as the count of junction bases outside the gene matches.

Regarding this clonotype: The antigen it binds to is not known. The record has no base qualities; no much larger clone is one base away. Since the library was made to target alpha chains, this beta chain is a stray read and its abundance is not meaningful.

Here the chain combines TRBV20-1 and TRBJ2-4; 8 middle bases align to TRBD1. Material: normal lung tissue next to the tumor, obtained at surgery. The receptor comes from a male donor with early-stage non-small cell lung cancer. This receptor has the CDR3 CSAYGQGWGNIQYF. The DNA sequence is as follows: TGCAGTGCTTACGGACAGGGATGGGGGAACATTCAGTACTTC.